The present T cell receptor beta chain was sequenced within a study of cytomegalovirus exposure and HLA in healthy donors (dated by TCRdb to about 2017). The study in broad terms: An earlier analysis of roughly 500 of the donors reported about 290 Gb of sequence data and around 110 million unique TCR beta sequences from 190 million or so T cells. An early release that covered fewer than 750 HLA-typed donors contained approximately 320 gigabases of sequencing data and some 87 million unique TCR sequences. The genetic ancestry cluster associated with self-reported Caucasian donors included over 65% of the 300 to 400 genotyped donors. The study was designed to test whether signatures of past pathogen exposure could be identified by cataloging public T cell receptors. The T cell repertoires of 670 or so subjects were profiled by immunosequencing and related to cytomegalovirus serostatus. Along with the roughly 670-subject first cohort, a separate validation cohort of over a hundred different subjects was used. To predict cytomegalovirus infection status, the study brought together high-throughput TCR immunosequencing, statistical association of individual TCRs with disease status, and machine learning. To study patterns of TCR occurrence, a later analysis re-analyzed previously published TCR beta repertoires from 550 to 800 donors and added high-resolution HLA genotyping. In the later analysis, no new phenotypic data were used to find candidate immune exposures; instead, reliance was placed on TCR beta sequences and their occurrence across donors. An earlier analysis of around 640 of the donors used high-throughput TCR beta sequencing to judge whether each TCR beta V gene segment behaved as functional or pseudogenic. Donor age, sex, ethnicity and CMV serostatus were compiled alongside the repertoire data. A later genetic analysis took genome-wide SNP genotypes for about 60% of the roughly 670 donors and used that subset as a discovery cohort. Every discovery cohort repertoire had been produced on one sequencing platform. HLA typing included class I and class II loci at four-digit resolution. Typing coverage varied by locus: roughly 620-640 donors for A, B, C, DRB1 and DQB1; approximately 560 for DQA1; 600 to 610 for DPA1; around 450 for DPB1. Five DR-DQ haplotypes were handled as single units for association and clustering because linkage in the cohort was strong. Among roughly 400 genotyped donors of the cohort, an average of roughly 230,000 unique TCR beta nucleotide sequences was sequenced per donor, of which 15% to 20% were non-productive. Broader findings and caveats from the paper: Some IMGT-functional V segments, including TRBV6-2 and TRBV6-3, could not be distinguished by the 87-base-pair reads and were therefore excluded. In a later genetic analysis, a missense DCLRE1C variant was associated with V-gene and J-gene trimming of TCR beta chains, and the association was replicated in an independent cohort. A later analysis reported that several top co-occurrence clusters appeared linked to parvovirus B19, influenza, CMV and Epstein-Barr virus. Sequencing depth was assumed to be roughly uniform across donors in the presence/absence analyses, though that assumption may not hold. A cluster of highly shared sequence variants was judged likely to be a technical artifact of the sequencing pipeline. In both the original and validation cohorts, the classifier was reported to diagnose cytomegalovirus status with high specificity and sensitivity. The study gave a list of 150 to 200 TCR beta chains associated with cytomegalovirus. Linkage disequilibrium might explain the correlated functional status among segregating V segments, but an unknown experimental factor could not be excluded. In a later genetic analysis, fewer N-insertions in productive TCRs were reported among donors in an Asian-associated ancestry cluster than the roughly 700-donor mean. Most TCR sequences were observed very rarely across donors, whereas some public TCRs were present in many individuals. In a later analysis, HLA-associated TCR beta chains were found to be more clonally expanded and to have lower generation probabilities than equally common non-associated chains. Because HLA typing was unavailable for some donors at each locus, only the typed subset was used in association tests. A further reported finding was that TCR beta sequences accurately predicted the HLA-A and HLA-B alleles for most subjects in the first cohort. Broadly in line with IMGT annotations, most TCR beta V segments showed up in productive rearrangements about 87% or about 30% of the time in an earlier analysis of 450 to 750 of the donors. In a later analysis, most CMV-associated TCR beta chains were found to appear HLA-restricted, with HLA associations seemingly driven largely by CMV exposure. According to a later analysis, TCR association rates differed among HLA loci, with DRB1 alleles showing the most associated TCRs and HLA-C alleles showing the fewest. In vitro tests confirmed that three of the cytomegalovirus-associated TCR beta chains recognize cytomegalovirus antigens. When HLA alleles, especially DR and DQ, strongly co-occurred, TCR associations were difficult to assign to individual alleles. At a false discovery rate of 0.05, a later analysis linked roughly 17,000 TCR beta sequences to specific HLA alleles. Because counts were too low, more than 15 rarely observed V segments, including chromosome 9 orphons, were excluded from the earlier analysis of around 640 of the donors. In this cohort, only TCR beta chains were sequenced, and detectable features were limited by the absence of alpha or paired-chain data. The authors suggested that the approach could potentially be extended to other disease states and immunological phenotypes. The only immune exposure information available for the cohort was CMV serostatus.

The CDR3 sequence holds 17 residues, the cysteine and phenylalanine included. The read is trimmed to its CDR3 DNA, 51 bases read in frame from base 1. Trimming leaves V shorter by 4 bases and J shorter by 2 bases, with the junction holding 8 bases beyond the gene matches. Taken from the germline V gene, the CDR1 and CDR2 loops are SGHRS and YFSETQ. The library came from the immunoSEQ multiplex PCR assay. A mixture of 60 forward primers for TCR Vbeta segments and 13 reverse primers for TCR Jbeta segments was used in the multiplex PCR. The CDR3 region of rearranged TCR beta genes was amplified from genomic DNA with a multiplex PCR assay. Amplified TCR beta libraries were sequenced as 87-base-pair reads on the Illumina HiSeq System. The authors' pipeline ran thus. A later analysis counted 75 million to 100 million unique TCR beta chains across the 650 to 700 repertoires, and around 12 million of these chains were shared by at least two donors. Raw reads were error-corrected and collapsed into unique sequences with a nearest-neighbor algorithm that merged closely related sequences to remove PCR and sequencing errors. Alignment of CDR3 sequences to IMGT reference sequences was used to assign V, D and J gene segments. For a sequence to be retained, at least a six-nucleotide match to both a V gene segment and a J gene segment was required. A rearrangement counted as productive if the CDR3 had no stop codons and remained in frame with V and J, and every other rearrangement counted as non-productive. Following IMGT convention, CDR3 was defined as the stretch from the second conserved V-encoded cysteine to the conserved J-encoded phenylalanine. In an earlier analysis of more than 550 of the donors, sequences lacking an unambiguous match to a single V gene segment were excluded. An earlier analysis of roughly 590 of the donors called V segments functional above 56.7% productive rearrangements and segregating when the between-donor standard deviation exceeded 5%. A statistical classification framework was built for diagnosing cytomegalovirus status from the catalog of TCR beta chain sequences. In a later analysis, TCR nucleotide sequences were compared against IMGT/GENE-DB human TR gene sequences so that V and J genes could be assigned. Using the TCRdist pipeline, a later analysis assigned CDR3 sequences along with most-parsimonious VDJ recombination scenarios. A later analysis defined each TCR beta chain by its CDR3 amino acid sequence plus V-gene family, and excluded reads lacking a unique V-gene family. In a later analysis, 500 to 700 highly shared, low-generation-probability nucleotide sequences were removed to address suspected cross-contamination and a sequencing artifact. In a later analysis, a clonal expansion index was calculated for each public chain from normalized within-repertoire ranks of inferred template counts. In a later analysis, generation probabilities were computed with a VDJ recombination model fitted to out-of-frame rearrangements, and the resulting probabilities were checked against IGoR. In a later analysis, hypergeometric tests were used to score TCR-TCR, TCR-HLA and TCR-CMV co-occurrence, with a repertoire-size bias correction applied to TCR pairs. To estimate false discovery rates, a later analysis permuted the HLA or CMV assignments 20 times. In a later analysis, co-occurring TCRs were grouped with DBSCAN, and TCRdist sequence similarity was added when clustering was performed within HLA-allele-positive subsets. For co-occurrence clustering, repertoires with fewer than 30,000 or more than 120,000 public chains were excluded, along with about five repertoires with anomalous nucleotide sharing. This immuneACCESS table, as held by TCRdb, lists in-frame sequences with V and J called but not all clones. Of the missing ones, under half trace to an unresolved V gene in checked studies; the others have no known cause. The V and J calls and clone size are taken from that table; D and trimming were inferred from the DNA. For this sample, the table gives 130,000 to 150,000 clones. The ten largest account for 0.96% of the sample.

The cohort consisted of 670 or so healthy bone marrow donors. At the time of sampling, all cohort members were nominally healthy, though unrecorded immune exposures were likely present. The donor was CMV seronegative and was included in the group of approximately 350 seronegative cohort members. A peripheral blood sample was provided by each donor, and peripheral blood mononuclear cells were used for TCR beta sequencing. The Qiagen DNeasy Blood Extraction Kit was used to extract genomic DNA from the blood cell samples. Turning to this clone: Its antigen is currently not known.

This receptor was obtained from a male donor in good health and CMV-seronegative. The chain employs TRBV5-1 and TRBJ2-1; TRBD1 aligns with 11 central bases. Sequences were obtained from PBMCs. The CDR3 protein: CASSVAGGQGAYNEQFF. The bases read TGCGCCAGCAGCGTGGCCGGGGGACAGGGGGCCTACAATGAGCAGTTCTTC.